This entry describes one T cell receptor (beta chain). No antigen is known for it. V was clipped by 4 bases and J by 0 bases, with 7 bases between them. CDR1 and CDR2 (germline): SGHRS, YFSETQ. CDR3 size: 14 residues. TCRdb's copy holds only in-frame clones and misses some; the assay was immunoSEQ multiplex PCR. The sample holds around 92,000 clones, roughly 90% seen once. This sample was included in a study of T cell responses to AZD1222 COVID-19 vaccine. The study's findings and limits: Donors in the cohort were predominantly white British and more often female, and clonal diversity was possibly underestimated.

Sample: peripheral blood, taken on day 0 of AZD1222 vaccination. The sequence derives from an adult in good health. The chain uses TRBV5-1 and TRBJ1-4; D remains ambiguous. The CDR3 DNA follows: TGCGCCAGCAGCCGCCTGGCAACTAATGAAAAACTGTTTTTT. This codes for CASSRLATNEKLFF.